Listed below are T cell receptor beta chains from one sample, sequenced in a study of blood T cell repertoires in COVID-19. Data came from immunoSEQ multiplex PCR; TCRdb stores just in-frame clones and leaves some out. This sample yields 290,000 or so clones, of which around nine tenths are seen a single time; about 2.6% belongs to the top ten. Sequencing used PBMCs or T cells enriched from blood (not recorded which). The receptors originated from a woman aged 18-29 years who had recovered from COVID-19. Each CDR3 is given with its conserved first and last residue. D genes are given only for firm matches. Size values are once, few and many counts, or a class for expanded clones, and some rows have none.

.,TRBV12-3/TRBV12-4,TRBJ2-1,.,CASSLSGATEQFF,TGTGCCAGCAGTTTAAGTGGGGCAACTGAGCAGTTCTTC
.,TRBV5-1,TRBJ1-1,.,CASSLGAGENTEAFF,TGCGCCAGCAGCTTGGGAGCAGGGGAAAACACTGAAGCTTTCTTT
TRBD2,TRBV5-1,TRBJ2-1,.,CASSPGLAEYNEQFF,TGCGCCAGCAGCCCTGGACTAGCGGAATACAATGAGCAGTTCTTC
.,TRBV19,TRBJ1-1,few,CASSIVPQGTNTEAFF,TGTGCCAGTAGTATAGTCCCGCAGGGGACGAACACTGAAGCTTTCTTT
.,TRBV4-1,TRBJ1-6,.,CASSQDGQHNSPLHF,TGCGCCAGCAGCCAAGATGGACAACATAATTCACCCCTCCACTTT
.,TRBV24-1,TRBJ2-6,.,CATSDTGAGANVLTF,TGTGCCACCAGTGACACAGGCGCTGGGGCCAACGTCCTGACTTTC
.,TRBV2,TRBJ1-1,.,CASSEALGGNTEAFF,TGTGCCAGCAGTGAGGCCTTAGGGGGGAACACTGAAGCTTTCTTT
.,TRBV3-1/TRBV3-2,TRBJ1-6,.,CASSQVGSGVSPLHF,TGTGCCAGCAGCCAAGTTGGCTCAGGGGTCTCACCCCTCCACTTT
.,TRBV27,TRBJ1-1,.,CASSLNSRTAMNTEAFF,TGTGCCAGCAGTTTAAATTCCAGGACAGCCATGAACACTGAAGCTTTCTTT
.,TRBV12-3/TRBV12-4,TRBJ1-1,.,CASSKRNTEAFF,TGTGCCAGCAGCAAGAGAAACACTGAAGCTTTCTTT
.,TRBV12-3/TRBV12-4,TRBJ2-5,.,CASSLHTQETQYF,TGTGCCAGCAGTTTGCACACCCAAGAGACCCAGTACTTC
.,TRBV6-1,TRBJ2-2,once,CASSEYPAGTGELFF,TGTGCCAGCAGTGAATACCCCGCGGGCACCGGGGAGCTGTTTTTT
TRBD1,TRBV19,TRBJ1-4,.,CASSNRGLSRATNEKLFF,TGTGCCAGTAGTAACAGGGGCTTGTCTCGGGCAACTAATGAAAAACTGTTTTTT
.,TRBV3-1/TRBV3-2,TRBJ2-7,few,CASSPPGHQLYEQYF,TGTGCCAGCAGCCCGCCGGGACACCAACTCTACGAGCAGTACTTC